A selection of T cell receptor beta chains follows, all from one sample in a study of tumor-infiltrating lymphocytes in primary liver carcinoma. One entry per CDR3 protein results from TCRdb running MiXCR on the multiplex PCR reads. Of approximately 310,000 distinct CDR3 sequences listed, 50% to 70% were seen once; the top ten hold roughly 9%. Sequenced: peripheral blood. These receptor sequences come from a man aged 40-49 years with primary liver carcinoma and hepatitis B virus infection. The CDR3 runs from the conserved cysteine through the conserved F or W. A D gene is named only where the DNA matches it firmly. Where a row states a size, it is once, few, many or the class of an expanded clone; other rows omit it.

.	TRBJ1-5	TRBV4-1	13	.	CARSHGGNQPQHF	TGCGCCAGGAGCCACGGTGGCAATCAGCCCCAGCATTTT
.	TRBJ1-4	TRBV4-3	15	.	CASSQTAGTNEKLFF	TGCGCCAGCAGCCAGACAGCAGGAACTAATGAAAAACTGTTTTTT
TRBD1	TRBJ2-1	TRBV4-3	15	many	CASSHGTGTYNEQFF	TGCGCCAGCAGCCATGGGACAGGGACGTACAATGAGCAGTTCTTC
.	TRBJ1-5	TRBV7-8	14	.	CASSLGEGIQPQHF	TGTGCCAGCAGCCTTGGCGAGGGAATCCAGCCCCAGCATTTT
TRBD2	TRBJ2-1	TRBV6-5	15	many	CASRSSGKAYNEQFF	TGTGCCAGCAGGTCCAGCGGGAAAGCCTACAATGAGCAGTTCTTC
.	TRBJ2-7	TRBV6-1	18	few	CASSEEADPYSISYEQYF	TGTGCCAGCAGTGAGGAGGCAGACCCTTATTCGATCTCCTACGAGCAGTACTTC
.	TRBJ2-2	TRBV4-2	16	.	CASNQDPSENTGELFF	TGTGCCAGCAACCAAGATCCTAGCGAGAACACCGGGGAGCTGTTTTTT
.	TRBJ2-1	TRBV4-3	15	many	CASSQDNLQYNEQFF	TGCGCCAGCAGCCAAGATAACCTACAGTACAATGAGCAGTTCTTC
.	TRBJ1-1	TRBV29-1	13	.	CGARCGLNTEAFF	TGCGGCGCCAGGTGCGGGCTGAACACTGAAGCTTTCTTT
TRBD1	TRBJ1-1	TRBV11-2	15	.	CANSQGGSRTTEAFF	TGTGCCAACAGCCAGGGGGGGAGCCGAACCACTGAAGCTTTCTTT
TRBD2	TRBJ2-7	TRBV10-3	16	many	CAIMGLAGAGANEQYF	TGTGCCATCATGGGCCTAGCGGGAGCAGGGGCGAACGAGCAGTACTTC
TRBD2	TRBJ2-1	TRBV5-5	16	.	CASSWGEGGRGNKQFF	TGTGCCAGCAGCTGGGGCGAAGGTGGGAGGGGAAATAAGCAGTTCTTC
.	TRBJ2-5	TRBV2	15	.	CASSDGRTAPETQYF	TGTGCCAGCAGTGACGGCCGCACCGCCCCAGAGACCCAGTACTTC
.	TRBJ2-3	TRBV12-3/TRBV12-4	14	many	CASSFLQGTDTQYF	TGTGCCAGCAGTTTTTTGCAGGGTACAGATACGCAGTATTTT
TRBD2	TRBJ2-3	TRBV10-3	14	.	CAITRGVSTDTQYF	TGTGCCATCACCCGGGGGGTTAGCACAGATACGCAGTATTTT
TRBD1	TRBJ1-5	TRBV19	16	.	CASSPTGTGGYQPQHF	TGTGCCAGTAGTCCGACCGGGACAGGGGGCTATCAGCCCCAGCATTTT
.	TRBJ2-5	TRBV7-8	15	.	CASSSPSSGRMAQYF	TGCGCCAGCAGCTCCCCAAGTAGTGGGAGAATGGCCCAGTACTTC
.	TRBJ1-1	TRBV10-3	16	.	CAISESGLLMNTGAFF	TGTGCCATCAGCGAGTCGGGACTCTTAATGAACACTGGAGCTTTCTTT
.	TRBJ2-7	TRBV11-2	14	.	CASSLGRGSHEQYF	TGTGCCAGCAGCTTAGGAAGGGGGTCCCACGAGCAGTACTTC
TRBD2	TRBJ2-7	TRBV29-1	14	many	CSVEQLAGVYEQYF	TGCAGCGTCGAACAACTAGCGGGAGTGTACGAGCAGTACTTC
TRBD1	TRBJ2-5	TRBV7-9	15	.	CASSGKRGGWETQYF	TGTGCCAGCAGCGGCAAGAGAGGGGGCTGGGAGACCCAGTACTTC
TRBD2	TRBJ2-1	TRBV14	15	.	CTSSQLAGAYNEQFF	TGTACCAGCAGCCAACTAGCGGGGGCCTACAATGAGCAGTTCTTC
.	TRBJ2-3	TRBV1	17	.	CTSSPARTGGYNQPQYF	TGCACCAGCAGCCCCGCTCGGACAGGGGGCTACAATCAGCCCCAGTATTTT
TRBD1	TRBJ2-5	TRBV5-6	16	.	CASSHAGTGPSGVRYF	TGTGCCAGCAGCCACGCCGGGACAGGGCCTTCTGGTGTCCGGTACTTC
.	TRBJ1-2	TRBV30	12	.	CAGSIGGEGYTF	TGTGCTGGGTCTATTGGGGGGGAAGGCTACACCTTC
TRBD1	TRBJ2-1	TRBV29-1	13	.	CSGQGAPYNEQFF	TGCAGCGGACAGGGGGCCCCTTACAATGAACAGTTCTTC
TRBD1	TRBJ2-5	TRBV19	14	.	CASSEQGAGETQYF	TGTGCCAGTAGTGAGCAGGGGGCTGGAGAGACCCAGTACTTC
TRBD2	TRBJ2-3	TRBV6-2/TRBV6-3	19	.	CTNSSRLAGTSASTDKQYF	TGTACCAACAGTTCGAGACTAGCGGGGACAAGTGCTAGCACAGATAAGCAGTATTTT
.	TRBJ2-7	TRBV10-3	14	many	CAISEMVAFAEQYF	TGTGCCATCAGTGAGATGGTAGCTTTCGCCGAGCAGTACTTC
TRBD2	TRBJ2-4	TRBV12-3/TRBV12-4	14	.	CASSSLAGGRIQYF	TGTGCCAGCAGTTCCCTAGCGGGAGGACGTATTCAGTACTTC
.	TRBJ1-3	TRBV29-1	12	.	CSVGGIGNTIYF	TGCAGCGTTGGAGGGATTGGAAACACCATATATTTT
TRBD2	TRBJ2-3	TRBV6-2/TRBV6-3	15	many	CASSSKAGVTDTQYF	TGTGCCAGCAGTTCCAAAGCGGGAGTCACAGATACGCAGTATTTT
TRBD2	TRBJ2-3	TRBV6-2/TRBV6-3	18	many	CASSYELAGAKDTDTQYF	TGTGCCAGCAGTTACGAGCTAGCGGGAGCGAAGGACACAGATACGCAGTATTTT
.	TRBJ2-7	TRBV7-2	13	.	CASSFLAAYEQYF	TGTGCCAGCAGCTTTTTGGCAGCCTACGAGCAGTACTTC
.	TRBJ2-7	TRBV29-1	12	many	CSGRTGRGEQYF	TGCAGCGGACGGACAGGGAGGGGGGAGCAGTACTTC
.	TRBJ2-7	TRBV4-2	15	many	CASSPQGTNSYEQYF	TGTGCCAGCAGCCCCCAAGGAACGAACTCCTACGAGCAGTACTTC
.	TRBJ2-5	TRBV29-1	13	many	CSVDTRPQETQYF	TGCAGCGTTGACACTAGACCCCAAGAGACCCAGTACTTC
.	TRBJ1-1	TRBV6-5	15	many	CASSYRGVGGTEAFF	TGTGCCAGCAGTTACAGGGGAGTCGGGGGCACTGAAGCTTTCTTT
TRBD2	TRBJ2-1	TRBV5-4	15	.	CGSSPGLADYNEQFF	TGTGGCAGCAGTCCCGGACTAGCGGACTACAATGAGCAGTTCTTC
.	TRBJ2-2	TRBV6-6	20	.	CASSTLPSLARGGVAGELFF	TGTGCCAGCAGTACCCTTCCCTCACTAGCGAGAGGGGGGGTGGCCGGGGAGCTGTTTTTT
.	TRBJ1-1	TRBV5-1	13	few	CASSLGRDTEAFF	TGCGCCAGCAGCTTGGGCAGGGACACTGAAGCTTTCTTT
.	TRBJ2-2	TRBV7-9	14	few	CASSPGPNTGELFF	TGTGCCAGCAGCCCTGGACCGAACACCGGGGAGCTGTTTTTT
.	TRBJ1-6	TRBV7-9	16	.	CASIDQGNIGNSPLHF	TGTGCCAGCATAGACCAGGGGAATATTGGCAATTCACCCCTCCACTTT
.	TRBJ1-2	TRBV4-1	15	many	CASSQDWTDNYGYTF	TGCGCCAGCAGCCAAGATTGGACAGACAACTATGGCTACACCTTC
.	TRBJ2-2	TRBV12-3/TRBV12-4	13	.	CASSFNPTGELFF	TGTGCCAGTAGTTTCAACCCCACCGGGGAGCTGTTTTTT
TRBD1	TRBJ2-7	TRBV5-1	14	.	CASSVDRGGDERYF	TGCGCCAGCAGCGTGGACAGGGGAGGTGACGAGCGGTACTTC
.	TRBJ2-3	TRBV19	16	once	CASSIEQESPRDTQYF	TGTGCCAGTAGCATAGAGCAGGAGTCCCCTCGGGATACGCAGTATTTT
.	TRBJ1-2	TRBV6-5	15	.	CASSELRQANYGYTF	TGTGCCAGCAGCGAGCTGAGACAGGCCAATTATGGCTACACCTTC
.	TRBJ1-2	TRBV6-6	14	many	CASSPGRGLYGYTF	TGTGCCAGCAGCCCGGGCAGGGGATTATATGGCTACACCTTC
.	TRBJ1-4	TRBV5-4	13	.	CASSLGLNEKLFF	TGTGCCAGCAGCTTGGGGCTTAATGAAAAACTGTTTTTT
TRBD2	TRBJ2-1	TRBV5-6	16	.	CASSSGLATSYNEQFF	TGTGCCAGCAGCTCAGGACTAGCGACCTCCTACAATGAGCAGTTCTTC
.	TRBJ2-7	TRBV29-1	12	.	CSVELTVYEQYF	TGCAGCGTTGAATTGACGGTCTACGAGCAGTACTTC
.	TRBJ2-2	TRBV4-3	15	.	CASSPEDWTTGELFF	TGCGCCAGCAGCCCCGAAGACTGGACCACCGGGGAGCTGTTTTTT
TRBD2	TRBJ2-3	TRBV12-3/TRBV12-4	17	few	CASSLRLAGGSTDTQYF	TGTGCCAGCTCCCTGAGGCTAGCGGGGGGGAGCACAGATACGCAGTATTTT
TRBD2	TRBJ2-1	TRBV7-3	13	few	CASRPLAGNEQFF	TGTGCCAGCAGGCCACTAGCGGGAAATGAGCAGTTCTTC
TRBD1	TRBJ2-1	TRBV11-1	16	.	CASSLASGQGANEQFF	TGTGCCAGCAGCTTGGCATCGGGACAGGGGGCCAATGAGCAGTTCTTC
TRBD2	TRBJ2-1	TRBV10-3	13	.	CATSGTNPHEQFF	TGTGCCACCTCCGGGACTAACCCTCATGAGCAGTTCTTC